These T cell receptor beta chains were read from a single sample in a study of T cell responses to AZD1222 COVID-19 vaccine. The method was immunoSEQ multiplex PCR; TCRdb's version includes in-frame clones alone and lacks a portion of them. In the table there are 150,000 to 200,000 clones, around 88% of which are singletons. Sample: peripheral blood, taken 28 days after the second AZD1222 dose. Receptors were obtained from an adult who received the AZD1222 COVID-19 vaccine. Both conserved end residues are trimmed from each CDR3. Each record gives: V gene, CDR3 protein.

v_call: TRBV19
cdr3_aa: ASSIEGQENQPQH

v_call: TRBV4-3
cdr3_aa: ASSQVVLDTQY

v_call: TRBV2
cdr3_aa: ASSQGQGFGANVLT

v_call: TRBV5-5
cdr3_aa: ASSFAIPGEKLF

v_call: TRBV19
cdr3_aa: ASSRDRGRGSPLH

v_call: TRBV9
cdr3_aa: ASSWAQGAGETQY

v_call: TRBV28
cdr3_aa: ASRTSGGSLAY

v_call: TRBV4-1
cdr3_aa: ASSVNPGGQYGYT

v_call: TRBV5-6
cdr3_aa: ASSRVRYEQY

v_call: TRBV6-5
cdr3_aa: ASSYAGGGATQY

v_call: TRBV19
cdr3_aa: ASSIGTGDYGYT

v_call: TRBV2
cdr3_aa: ASHGDRFRRDTEAF

v_call: TRBV5-1
cdr3_aa: ASSLDGQGTQY

v_call: TRBV29-1
cdr3_aa: SVEFPRGTIYGYT

v_call: TRBV30
cdr3_aa: AWSGTVRAEAF

v_call: TRBV13
cdr3_aa: ASSSGGYEQY

v_call: TRBV6-1
cdr3_aa: ASSEAGRAPYEQY

v_call: TRBV18
cdr3_aa: ASSPRGLRENIQY

v_call: TRBV4-2
cdr3_aa: ASSQDLAGYQPQH

v_call: TRBV24-1
cdr3_aa: ATSDADKTYGYT

v_call: TRBV20-1
cdr3_aa: SARAVGYT

v_call: TRBV7-2
cdr3_aa: ASSFGGLETQY

v_call: TRBV6-6
cdr3_aa: ASSYSNSPLH